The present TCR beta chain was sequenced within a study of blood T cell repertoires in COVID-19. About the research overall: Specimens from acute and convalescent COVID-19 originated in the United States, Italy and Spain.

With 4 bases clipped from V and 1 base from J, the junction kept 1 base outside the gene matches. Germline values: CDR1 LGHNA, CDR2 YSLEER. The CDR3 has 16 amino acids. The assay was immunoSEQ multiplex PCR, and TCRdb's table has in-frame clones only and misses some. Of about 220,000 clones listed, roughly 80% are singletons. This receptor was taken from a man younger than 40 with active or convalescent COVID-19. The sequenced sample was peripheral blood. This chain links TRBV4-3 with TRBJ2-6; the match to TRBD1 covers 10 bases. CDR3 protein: CASSRGQGSGANVLTF. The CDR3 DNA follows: TGCGCCAGCAGCCGGGGACAGGGGTCTGGGGCCAACGTCCTGACTTTC.